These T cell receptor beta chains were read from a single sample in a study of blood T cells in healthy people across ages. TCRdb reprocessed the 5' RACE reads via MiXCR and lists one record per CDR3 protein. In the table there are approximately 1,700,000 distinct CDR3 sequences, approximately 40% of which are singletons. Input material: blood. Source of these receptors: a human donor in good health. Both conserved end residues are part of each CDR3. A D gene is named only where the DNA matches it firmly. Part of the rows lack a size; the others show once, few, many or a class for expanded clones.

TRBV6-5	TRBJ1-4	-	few	CASSPVAGRGEKLFF	TGTGCCAGCAGCCCCGTGGCGGGGCGAGGTGAAAAACTGTTTTTT
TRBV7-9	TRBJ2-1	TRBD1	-	CASSLAHRGDEQFF	TGTGCCAGCAGCTTAGCCCACAGGGGCGATGAGCAGTTCTTC
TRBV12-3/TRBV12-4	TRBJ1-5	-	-	CASSSGDGRNQPQHF	TGTGCCAGCAGTTCCGGGGACGGAAGAAATCAGCCCCAGCATTTT
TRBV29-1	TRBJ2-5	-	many	CSIETETQYF	TGCAGTATAGAGACAGAGACCCAGTACTTC
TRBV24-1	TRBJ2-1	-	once	CATSDLGQAQGDEQFF	TGTGCCACCAGTGATTTGGGGCAGGCCCAGGGCGATGAGCAGTTCTTC
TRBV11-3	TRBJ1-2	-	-	CASSPRDRTNYGYTF	TGTGCCAGCAGCCCCCGGGACCGAACTAACTATGGCTACACCTTC
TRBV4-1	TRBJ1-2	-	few	CACSQDSYGYTF	TGCGCCTGCAGCCAAGATAGCTATGGCTACACCTTC
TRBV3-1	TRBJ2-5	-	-	CASSLGPTSWEQYF	TGTGCCAGCAGCCTAGGACCAACCTCTTGGGAGCAGTACTTC
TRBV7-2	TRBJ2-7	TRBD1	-	CASSSYGTVISEQYF	TGTGCCAGCAGCTCCTATGGGACAGTCATCTCCGAGCAGTACTTC
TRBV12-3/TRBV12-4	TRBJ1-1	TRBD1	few	CASTLRDRGLEAFF	TGTGCCAGCACCTTAAGGGACAGGGGGCTAGAAGCTTTCTTT
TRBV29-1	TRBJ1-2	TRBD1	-	CSVEDSNPGGSYGYTF	TGCAGCGTTGAAGACTCCAATCCAGGGGGCTCTTATGGCTACACCTTC
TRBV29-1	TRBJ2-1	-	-	CSVNEMAYNEQFF	TGCAGCGTTAATGAGATGGCCTACAATGAGCAGTTCTTC
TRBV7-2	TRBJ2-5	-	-	CAGSSSRGQTQYF	TGTGCCGGCAGCTCAAGTCGGGGCCAGACCCAGTACTTC
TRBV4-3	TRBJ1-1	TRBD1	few	CASSQEGTGADEAFF	TGCGCCAGCAGCCAAGAAGGTACAGGGGCTGATGAAGCTTTCTTT
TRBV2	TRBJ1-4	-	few	CASNPRVGGEKLFF	TGTGCCAGCAACCCGAGGGTGGGGGGTGAAAAACTGTTTTTT
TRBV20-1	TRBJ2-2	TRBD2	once	CSARGPMGLANTGERFF	TGCAGTGCTAGAGGCCCGATGGGACTAGCGAACACCGGGGAGCGGTTTTTT
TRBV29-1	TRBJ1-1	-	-	CSVESSILGAFF	TGCAGCGTTGAATCCTCAATTTTGGGGGCTTTCTTT
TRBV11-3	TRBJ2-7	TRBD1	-	CASSERTGTGYEQYF	TGTGCCAGCAGCGAACGAACCGGGACAGGGTACGAGCAGTACTTC